One sample yielded the 3 T cell receptor beta chains listed below, sequenced in a study of cytomegalovirus exposure and HLA in healthy donors. It was with 60 Vbeta and 13 Jbeta primers that the PCR ran. Sequencing used immunoSEQ multiplex PCR; TCRdb keeps in-frame clones, though not all of them. Seen here are 95,000 to 150,000 clones, 75% to 90% observed once, and the top ten hold around 0.24%. What was sequenced was PBMCs. The source of these receptors is a man in his fifties or sixties in good health and CMV-seronegative.

There are a few counts of this clone. The chain uses TRBV5-1 and TRBJ1-2; 8 positions match TRBD1. The CDR3 is 14 residues long. The J segment lost 6 bases and the V segment lost 4 bases, leaving 8 bases of the junction unmatched. In germline, CDR1 is SGHRS, CDR2 YFSETQ. The CDR3 nucleotides are TGCGCCAGCAGCACTGGACAGGGTTTAGATGGCTACACCTTC. Translation: CASSTGQGLDGYTF.

CDR3 amino acids: CASSYSLGTGKGAEAFF. The CDR3 DNA reads TGCGCCAGCAGCTACTCTCTCGGGACAGGGAAGGGCGCTGAAGCTTTCTTT. This chain links TRBV5-1 with TRBJ1-1; 9 bases agree with TRBD1. This CDR3 contains 17 residues. Germline loops: CDR1 SGHRS, CDR2 YFSETQ. With V trimmed by 3 bases and J by 6 bases, 15 bases remained unmatched.

In its sample, this clone was seen a few times. The V and J genes are TRBV28 and TRBJ2-1; 8 bases line up with TRBD1. Trimming removed 4 bases from V and 4 bases from J; junction bases left unmatched: 6. CDR1 and CDR2 (germline): MDHEN, SYDVKM. The CDR3 sequence is 15 residues long. This CDR3 is CASSYPGQAYNEQFF. The CDR3 coding sequence is TGTGCCAGCAGTTACCCGGGACAGGCTTACAATGAGCAGTTCTTC. Full variable domain (remainder filled in from reference TRBV28 and TRBJ2-1): DVKVTQSSRYLVKRTGEKVFLECVQDMDHENMFWYRQDPGLGLRLIYFSYDVKMKEKGDIPEGYSVSREKKERFSLILESASTNQTSMYLCASSYPGQAYNEQFFGPGTRLTVL.